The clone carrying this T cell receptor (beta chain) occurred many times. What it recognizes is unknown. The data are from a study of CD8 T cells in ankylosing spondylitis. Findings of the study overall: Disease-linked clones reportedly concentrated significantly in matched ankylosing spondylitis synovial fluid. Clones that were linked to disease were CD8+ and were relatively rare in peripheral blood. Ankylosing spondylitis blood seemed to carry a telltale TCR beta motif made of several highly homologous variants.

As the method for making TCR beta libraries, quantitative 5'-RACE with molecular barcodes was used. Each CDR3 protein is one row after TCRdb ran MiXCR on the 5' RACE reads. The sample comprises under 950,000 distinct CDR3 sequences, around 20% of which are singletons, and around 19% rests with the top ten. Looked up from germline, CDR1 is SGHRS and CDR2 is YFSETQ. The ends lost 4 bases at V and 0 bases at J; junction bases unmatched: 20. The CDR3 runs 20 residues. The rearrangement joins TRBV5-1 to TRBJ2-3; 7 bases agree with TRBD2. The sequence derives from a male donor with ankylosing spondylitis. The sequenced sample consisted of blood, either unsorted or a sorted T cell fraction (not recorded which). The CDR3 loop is CASSHVWTSRESGSTDTQYF. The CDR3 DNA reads TGCGCCAGCAGCCATGTCTGGACTAGTCGGGAATCCGGTAGCACAGATACGCAGTATTTT.